This TCR beta chain was sequenced in a study of T cell repertoires in cytomegalovirus infection (dated by TCRdb to the late 2010s). Broadly, across the study: Because public TCR beta signatures pointed to carriage of CMV infection together with the matching HLA type, the HLA type of each donor mattered for the analysis. Broad study findings and their caveats: The ex vivo response was dominated by HLA-C-restricted CMV-specific TCR beta clonotypes, which also provided the single most frequent clonotype in two of eight donors. In both this cohort and an independent cohort of some 350 donors, the cumulative frequency of public TCR beta family members distinguished carriers of CMV infection plus the relevant HLA type.

Instrument on record: Illumina HiSeq 1500. The public reads were run again by TCRdb, first through fastp at Q25 and then through MiXCR, and only productive beta chains were kept. Each CDR3 protein gets just one entry, which takes the most common genes and DNA from the rows behind it. Here the sample has under 250,000 distinct CDR3 sequences; about 7% occur a single time. The top ten hold around 6.9% of the sample. There are a few counts of this clonotype. There is no known antigen for this receptor. No much larger clone exists at a distance of one base, and base qualities are not known. CDR1 and CDR2 (SGHKS, YYEKEE) derive from the germline V gene (reference sequence). At the junction V is shortened by 5 bases and J by 1 base, with 8 bases in between. From cysteine to phenylalanine, the CDR3 is 13 amino acids long. Of the read, only the CDR3 DNA is kept; its 39 bases are in frame from base 1.

Rearrangement joined TRBV5-5 to TRBJ2-3, with the D segment identity uncertain. Specimen: PBMCs. This sequence originates from a human donor in good health (CMV status not recorded). Some clones in this sample may be carry-over from other donors' samples. The DNA sequence is given as TGTGCCAGCAGACCGCTAGGCACAGATACGCAGTATTTT. It translates as CASRPLGTDTQYF.